This record covers a single T cell receptor beta chain. As yet, its antigen is unknown. Specified treatment: about 20 received Ad26.COV2.S at low or high dose, single or two shots; 5 received placebo; per-sample allocation not given. Specimen acquisition occurred on day 63 following the initial vaccine or placebo injection. The donor was a Boston adult aged 18-55 years. The method was immunoSEQ multiplex PCR; TCRdb's version includes in-frame clones alone and lacks a portion of them. Of hundreds of thousands of clones listed, more than 80% were seen once; the top ten hold approximately 1.5%. The sample is drawn from a study of Ad26.COV2.S vaccination and SARS-CoV-2 variants. Whole-study context: Of the COV1001 trial arms, the Ad26.COV2.S arm included the donor.

Whole-study results and caveats: People who got the vaccine had more spike-specific TCR breadth than people who got placebo. After vaccination, substantial breadth of spike-specific CD8+ and CD4+ responses was reported.

This CDR3 has 14 amino acids. V shed 5 bases and J shed 1 base, with 11 bases lying between them. Germline V gene sequence: CDR1 SGHAT, CDR2 FQDESV (reference sequence). The chain carries TRBV11-1 and TRBJ2-5; D unclear. The material was peripheral blood, obtained in a trial of Ad26.COV2.S vaccine versus placebo. This sequence originates from a person aged 18 to 65 who received the Ad26.COV2.S COVID-19 vaccine or a placebo. The CDR3 reads CASSPVNFQETQYF. The CDR3 DNA follows: TGTGCCAGCAGCCCCGTAAATTTCCAAGAGACCCAGTACTTC. Variable domain in full (rest from reference TRBV11-1 and TRBJ2-5): EAEVAQSPRYKITEKSQAVAFWCDPISGHATLYWYRQILGQGPELLVQFQDESVVDDSQLPKDRFSAERLKGVDSTLKIQPAELGDSAMYLCASSPVNFQETQYFGPGTRLLVL.